This note documents a single T cell receptor (beta chain) sequence. Its antigen is not identified. Per germline, CDR1 SGHTA and CDR2 FQGNSA. V dropped 1 base and J dropped 0 bases, with 12 bases sitting between them. The CDR3 consists of 16 residues. Single viable CD3+CD4+CD8-CD45RO+ cells were sorted as the memory CD4+ T cells. CMV serostatus came from serum IgG against pp150, pp28, p38, p52. CD4+ T cells were isolated by positive magnetic selection. Using immunoSEQ multiplex PCR, the repertoire was profiled, and TCRdb retains in-frame clones only, with some absent. The sample has approximately 56,000 clones; roughly 80% are singletons. This sample stems from a study of memory CD4+ T cells and cytomegalovirus serostatus. Findings and caveats of the study: A US-trained random forest predicted CMV serostatus with median AUC around 0.9.

The receptor's source is an adult in good health and CMV-seronegative. J is TRBJ1-2 and V is TRBV7-2; maybe TRBD1 (6 bases). Sequenced material: memory CD4+ T cells from blood. The CDR3 reads CASSLGGGKANYGYTF. The CDR3 DNA is TGTGCCAGCAGCTTAGGAGGGGGAAAGGCTAACTATGGCTACACCTTC.